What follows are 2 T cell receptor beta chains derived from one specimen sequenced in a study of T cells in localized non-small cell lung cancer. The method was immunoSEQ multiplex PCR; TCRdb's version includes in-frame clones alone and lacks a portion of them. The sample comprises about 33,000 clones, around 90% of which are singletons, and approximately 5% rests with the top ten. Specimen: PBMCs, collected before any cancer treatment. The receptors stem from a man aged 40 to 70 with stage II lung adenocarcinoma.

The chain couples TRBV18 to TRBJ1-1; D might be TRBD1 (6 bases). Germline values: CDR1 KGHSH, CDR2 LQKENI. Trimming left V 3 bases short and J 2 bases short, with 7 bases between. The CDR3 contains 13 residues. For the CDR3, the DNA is TGTGCCAGCTCACCGGGACACAACACTGAAGCTTTCTTT. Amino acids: CASSPGHNTEAFF.

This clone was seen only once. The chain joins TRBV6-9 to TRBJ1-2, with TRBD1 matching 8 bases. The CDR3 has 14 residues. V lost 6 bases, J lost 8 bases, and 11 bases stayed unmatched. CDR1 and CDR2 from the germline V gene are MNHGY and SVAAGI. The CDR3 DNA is TGTGCCAGCAGGCAAACCGGGACAGGTTTAGGCTACACCTTC. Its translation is CASRQTGTGLGYTF.